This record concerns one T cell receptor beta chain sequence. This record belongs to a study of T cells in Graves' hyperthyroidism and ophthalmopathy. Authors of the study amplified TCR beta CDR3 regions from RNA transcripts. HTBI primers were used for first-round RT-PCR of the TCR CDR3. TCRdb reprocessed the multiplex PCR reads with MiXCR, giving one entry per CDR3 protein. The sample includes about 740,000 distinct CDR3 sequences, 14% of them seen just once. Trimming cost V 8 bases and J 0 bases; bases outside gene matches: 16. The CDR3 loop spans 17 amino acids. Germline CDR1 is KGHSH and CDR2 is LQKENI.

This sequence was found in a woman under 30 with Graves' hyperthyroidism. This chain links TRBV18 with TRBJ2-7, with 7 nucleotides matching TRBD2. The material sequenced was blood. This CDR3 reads CASPPSDAGESSYEQYF. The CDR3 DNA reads TGTGCCAGCCCCCCCTCGGATGCGGGGGAGAGCTCCTACGAGCAGTACTTC.